The 32 T cell receptor beta chains reported below all come from one sample, sequenced in a study of cytomegalovirus exposure and HLA in healthy donors. Profiled with immunoSEQ multiplex PCR; TCRdb holds only in-frame clones, not every one. Here the sample spans about 170,000 clones, roughly 90% being singletons. The specimen was PBMCs. The receptor source for this set is a woman aged 18-29 years in good health and CMV-seropositive.

This clone was observed a handful of times. This rearrangement joins TRBV29-1 to TRBJ1-5; TRBD1 might be the D (5 bases). Trimming removed 6 bases at V and 5 bases at J, with 11 bases between. The germline CDR1 and CDR2 sequences are SQVTM and ANQGSEA. The length of the CDR3 is 12 residues. The CDR3 is CSVRVADQPQHF. DNA of the CDR3: TGCAGCGTCAGGGTTGCGGATCAGCCCCAGCATTTT.

The rearrangement joins TRBV15 to TRBJ1-2; TRBD1 aligns across 8 bases. Germline CDR1 LNHNV, CDR2 YYDKDF (reference sequence). V dropped 4 bases and J dropped 7; count of bases not matched to a gene: 8. CDR3 length: 14 amino acids. The CDR3, as DNA: TGTGCCACCAGCAATCAGGGGGCCGTACTTGGCTACACCTTC. Protein product: CATSNQGAVLGYTF.

The V gene is TRBV7-9, the J gene TRBJ2-2; 9 bases line up with TRBD2. Germline V CDR1 and CDR2: SEHNR, FQNEAQ (reference sequence). CDR3 length: 15 residues. J gave up 4 bases and V 5 bases, and 5 bases lay outside the gene matches. CDR3 sequence (DNA): TGTGCCAGCAGCGGCGGGAGGGCCGCCACCGGGGAGCTGTTTTTT. It is translated as CASSGGRAATGELFF.

In this sample, this clone turned up once. This rearrangement joins TRBV6-6 to TRBJ2-3; 7 nucleotides line up with TRBD2. CDR1 and CDR2 (germline): MNHNY, SVGAGI (reference sequence). Germline trimming cut 7 bases from V and 4 bases from J; bases unmatched to any gene: 8. The CDR3 loop spans 14 amino acids. CDR3 DNA: TGTGCCAGCACCTGGCGGGAGAGTTCAGATACGCAGTATTTT. This codes for CASTWRESSDTQYF.

The V call is TRBV30, the J call TRBJ2-2; 7 positions match TRBD1. The CDR3 runs to 13 residues. With V trimmed by 1 base and J by 6 bases, 2 bases remained unmatched. Germline V gene data show CDR1 as GTSNPN and CDR2 as SVGIG (reference sequence). CDR3 DNA: TGTGCCTGGAGTGGACAGGGTCCCGGGGAGCTGTTTTTT. Protein sequence: CAWSGQGPGELFF.

This clone was seen once. The chain uses TRBV6-5 and TRBJ2-1; 7 nucleotides line up with TRBD2. V was pared by 6 bases and J by 5 bases, with 7 bases of the junction left unmatched. The CDR3 extends over 14 amino acids. The germline CDR1 and CDR2 sequences are MNHEY and SVGAGI. CDR3 sequence reads: CASRRLAGNNEQFF. CDR3 sequence (DNA): TGTGCCAGCAGGAGACTAGCAGGGAACAATGAGCAGTTCTTC.

The table lists this clone with a few counts. This rearrangement joins TRBV30 to TRBJ1-1, with 8 nucleotides matching TRBD1. Per germline, CDR1 GTSNPN and CDR2 SVGIG (reference sequence). After removal of 7 bases from V and 1 base from J, the junction contained 5 bases not matched to a gene. The CDR3 runs to 13 residues. CDR3 sequence reads: CASTGTGNTEAFF. The CDR3 DNA reads as TGTGCCTCAACCGGGACAGGGAACACTGAAGCTTTCTTT.

The V gene is TRBV11-3, the J gene TRBJ1-4; no firm D call. Trimming left V 5 bases short and J 8 bases short, with 12 bases between. Germline V lookup: CDR1 SGHNT, CDR2 YENEEA. The CDR3 is 13 residues long. The CDR3 nucleotides are TGTGCCAGCAGCCCTCCCCCGGGAGAAAAACTGTTTTTT. Its protein product is CASSPPPGEKLFF.

About this clone: An end of the junction differs from the germline gene, which may be a read error. J is TRBJ2-5 and V is TRBV7-7; 10 bases fit TRBD2. This CDR3 has 17 residues. Germline values: CDR1 SSHAT, CDR2 FNYEAQ (reference sequence). The CDR3 region has the DNA TGTGCTAGCAGTTTGTTACCCGGGACTAGCGTCAAAGAGACCCAGTACTTC. This sequence encodes CASSLLPGTSVKETQYF. Filled out from reference TRBV7-7 and TRBJ2-5, the complete variable domain reads GAGVSQSPRYKVTKRGQDVTLRCDPISSHATLYWYQQALGQGPEFLTYFNYEAQPDKSGLPSDRFSAERPEGSISTLTIQRTEQRDSAMYRCASSLLPGTSVKETQYFGPGTRLLVL.

The chain links TRBV19 to TRBJ2-1, with 12 bases matching TRBD2. Per the germline V gene, CDR1 is LNHDA and CDR2 is SQIVND (reference sequence). The ends lost 4 bases at V and 7 bases at J; junction bases unmatched: 5. CDR3 length equals 15 residues. The DNA of the CDR3 is TGTGCCAGTAGTAGTCTAGCGGGAGGGTTTAATGAGCAGTTCTTC. Its protein is CASSSLAGGFNEQFF.

The chain couples TRBV28 to TRBJ2-5, with D perhaps matching TRBD2 (5 bases). From germline, CDR1 is MDHEN and CDR2 SYDVKM. The CDR3 covers 13 residues. Trimming stripped 4 bases from V and 2 bases from J, with 8 bases between. The CDR3 DNA reads as TGTGCCAGCAGTTCAGACTATCAAGAGACCCAGTACTTC. Its protein product is CASSSDYQETQYF. The whole variable domain, filled in from reference TRBV28 and TRBJ2-5, reads DVKVTQSSRYLVKRTGEKVFLECVQDMDHENMFWYRQDPGLGLRLIYFSYDVKMKEKGDIPEGYSVSREKKERFSLILESASTNQTSMYLCASSSDYQETQYFGPGTRLLVL.

The count of this clone is one. The chain has TRBV5-8 and TRBJ1-2; no reliable D call. The CDR3 consists of 13 residues. Germline lookup yields CDR1 SGHTS and CDR2 YDEGEE. Trimming removed 5 bases from V and 4 bases from J, with 12 bases in between. This CDR3 is CASRLRGLYGYTF. CDR3 sequence (DNA): TGTGCCAGCAGGCTACGTGGACTCTATGGCTACACCTTC.

The rearrangement uses TRBV7-2 and TRBJ2-7; weak D call: TRBD2 (5 bases). Per the germline V gene, CDR1 is SGHTA and CDR2 is FQGNSA. Trimming pared 4 bases from V and 4 bases from J, leaving 14 bases between. This CDR3 comprises 14 residues. CDR3 in amino acids: CASSSEGLSYEQYF. CDR3 sequence (DNA): TGTGCCAGCAGCTCAGAGGGCCTTTCTTACGAGCAGTACTTC.

This clone came up once. This chain uses TRBV27 with TRBJ2-3, with TRBD1 matching over 11 bases. Germline trimming cut 2 bases from V and 2 bases from J; bases unmatched to any gene: 0. The CDR3 consists of 15 residues. CDR1 is MNHEY and CDR2 is SMNVEV in the germline V gene (reference sequence). The CDR3 region is CASSLGQGATDTQYF. The CDR3 DNA follows: TGTGCCAGCAGTTTAGGACAGGGGGCCACAGATACGCAGTATTTT.

This chain joins TRBV6-5 and TRBJ2-3; 11 nucleotides match TRBD2. The CDR3 is 16 amino acids. V shed 0 bases and J 5 bases; nucleotides not matched to a gene: 4. Germline V gives CDR1 MNHEY, CDR2 SVGAGI. The CDR3 region has the DNA TGTGCCAGCAGTTACTCTGTAGGACTAGCGGGAGATACGCAGTATTTT. Protein: CASSYSVGLAGDTQYF.

The genes are TRBV7-2 and TRBJ1-2; no firm D call. The CDR3 totals 16 residues. Germline CDR1 reads SGHTA; CDR2 reads FQGNSA. The V end lost 5 bases, the J end lost 8 bases, and 24 bases lay between the germline ends. DNA of the CDR3: TGTGCCAGCAGCGTTAACATCGGACTTCCCCGAGGCGGCTACACCTTC. Translation gives CASSVNIGLPRGGYTF.

The genes are TRBV19 and TRBJ1-1, with D unresolved. Trimming removed 1 base from V and 10 bases from J, with 7 bases in between. This CDR3 contains 11 residues. Germline V lookup: CDR1 LNHDA, CDR2 SQIVND (reference sequence). The CDR3 bases are TGTGCCAGTAGTATAGGCCCCGGAGCTTTCTTT. Its translation: CASSIGPGAFF.

This chain joins TRBV4-3 and TRBJ2-7, with TRBD1 matching over 11 bases. The germline V gene encodes CDR1 LGHNA and CDR2 YSLEER. Trimming cost V 0 bases and J 6 bases; bases outside gene matches: 10. CDR3 length equals 17 residues. The CDR3 sequence: CASSQDGGRTGGGEQYF. CDR3 nucleotides: TGCGCCAGCAGCCAAGATGGTGGCCGGACAGGGGGCGGCGAGCAGTACTTC.

The rearrangement uses TRBV5-1 and TRBJ2-7; maybe TRBD1 (6 bases). The V end was cut by 7 bases, the J end by 7 bases, with 24 bases between. The CDR3 extends over 15 amino acids. Germline V lookup: CDR1 SGHRS, CDR2 YFSETQ. The CDR3 DNA reads TGCGCCAGCCGCCCCCCCGTGGGACAAGGGATGGAGCAGTACTTC. Translated, it gives CASRPPVGQGMEQYF.

The sample holds a few counts of this clone. J is TRBJ1-1 and V is TRBV2; 7 bases are a match to TRBD1. From germline, CDR1 is SNHLY and CDR2 FYNNEI. CDR3 length: 13 amino acids. V lost 7 bases and J lost 2; bases outside the gene matches: 4. This chain's CDR3 is CASTRDSNTEAFF. In nucleotides, the CDR3 is TGTGCCAGCACTCGGGACAGCAACACTGAAGCTTTCTTT.

The J gene is TRBJ2-1, the V gene TRBV7-3; possibly TRBD1 for D (5 bases). This CDR3 spans 16 amino acids. The V and J ends lost 2 bases and 0 bases respectively, with 11 bases between them. Germline V gene data show CDR1 as SGHTA and CDR2 as FQGTGA. CDR3 nucleotides: TGTGCCAGCAGCTTAGCCCCCGACAGCTCCTACAATGAGCAGTTCTTC. It specifies CASSLAPDSSYNEQFF.

This clone appeared a few times. J is TRBJ2-7 and V is TRBV5-1; the D gene is possibly TRBD1 (6 bases). CDR3 length equals 15 residues. Germline V CDR1 and CDR2: SGHRS, YFSETQ. Trimming stripped 0 bases from V and 2 bases from J, with 12 bases between. CDR3 DNA: TGCGCCAGCAGCTTGGGTCTGGGGGCGGCCTACGAGCAGTACTTC. Amino acid sequence: CASSLGLGAAYEQYF.

This clone has just one count. This chain connects TRBV6-5 to TRBJ2-1, with 7 bases lining up with TRBD1. CDR1 is MNHEY, CDR2 SVGAGI, per germline. The CDR3 loop spans 11 amino acids. V was pared by 5 bases and J by 16 bases, with 8 bases of the junction left unmatched. This chain's CDR3 is CASSGRDSVFF. The CDR3 DNA reads as TGTGCCAGCAGTGGCCGGGACAGCGTCTTCTTC.

J is TRBJ2-5 and V is TRBV9; 11 nucleotides match TRBD2. V shed 0 bases and J 5 bases; nucleotides not matched to a gene: 6. The germline gives CDR1 SGDLS, CDR2 YYNGEE. The CDR3 has 16 residues. CDR3 amino acids: CASSVATSGSSETQYF. In DNA form, the CDR3 reads TGTGCCAGCAGCGTAGCTACTAGCGGGAGTAGTGAGACCCAGTACTTC.

The rearrangement links TRBV4-2 to TRBJ1-1, with TRBD1 as a possible D gene (5 bases). Looked up from germline, CDR1 is LGHNA and CDR2 is YNFKEQ. This CDR3 spans 15 amino acids. V lost 4 bases and J 4 bases, leaving 16 bases between the germline ends. This CDR3 reads CASSPRQRRGTEAFF. The CDR3 nucleotides read TGTGCCAGCAGCCCTCGACAGCGCCGAGGCACTGAAGCTTTCTTT.

This clone was seen more than once but under ten times. The chain carries TRBV28 and TRBJ1-4, with D perhaps matching TRBD1 (6 bases). V lost 2 bases and J lost 7, with 14 bases in between. The germline CDR1 and CDR2 sequences are MDHEN and SYDVKM. There are 15 residues in the CDR3. The DNA for the CDR3 is TGTGCCAGCAGTTTAAATTTACAGGGTAGTGAAAAACTGTTTTTT. Translated: CASSLNLQGSEKLFF.

The V gene is TRBV15, the J gene TRBJ2-2; D perhaps matches TRBD1 (5 bases). Germline CDR1 and CDR2: LNHNV and YYDKDF (reference sequence). Between the trimmed V and J ends, which lost 4 bases and 4 bases, there was a span of 16 bases. CDR3 length: 16 residues. The CDR3 coding sequence is TGTGCCACCAGCAATCCAGAGACAGCTTTCACCGGGGAGCTGTTTTTT. It codes for CATSNPETAFTGELFF.

The chain recombines TRBV11-3 with TRBJ1-2; TRBD1 is a possible D gene (6 bases). Between the trimmed V and J ends, which lost 5 bases and 4 bases, there was a span of 11 bases. The CDR3 is made up of 13 amino acids. Germline values: CDR1 SGHNT, CDR2 YENEEA. CDR3 region: CASSPRGAYGYTF. CDR3 DNA sequence: TGTGCCAGCAGCCCCCGGGGGGCCTATGGCTACACCTTC.

The chain is built from TRBV7-9 and TRBJ2-1, with 9 bases aligning to TRBD2. J lost 0 bases, V lost 3 bases, and 6 bases had no gene match. CDR1 and CDR2 from the germline V gene are SEHNR and FQNEAQ (reference sequence). The CDR3 contains 17 residues. The CDR3 nucleotides read TGTGCCAGCAGCTTTGCTAGCGGGATTCCCTCCTACAATGAGCAGTTCTTC. Translated, it gives CASSFASGIPSYNEQFF.

This clone showed up just once. This rearrangement joins TRBV11-2 to TRBJ1-1; D gene uncertain. The CDR3 has 13 amino acids. V lost 5 bases and J lost 5, with 12 bases in between. The germline CDR1 and CDR2 sequences are SGHAT and FQNNGV. In DNA form, the CDR3 reads TGTGCCAGCAGCGTAACCCGTCAGACTGAAGCTTTCTTT. It specifies CASSVTRQTEAFF.

The chain has TRBV6-5 and TRBJ1-1; no clear D. V dropped 6 bases and J dropped 1 base, with 15 bases sitting between them. The length of the CDR3 is 15 residues. The germline gives CDR1 MNHEY, CDR2 SVGAGI. CDR3 in DNA: TGTGCCAGCAGCTACGCGTCTTGGTCGAACACTGAAGCTTTCTTT. Translated: CASSYASWSNTEAFF.

In DNA, the CDR3 is TGTGCCAGTAGTATTACGGCAGGAGGTGGCTACACCTTC. It encodes CASSITAGGGYTF. The chain uses TRBV19 and TRBJ1-2; D uncertain. Deletions cut 3 bases from V and 7 bases from J, with 12 bases between. The length of the CDR3 is 13 residues. Germline V gene lookup returns CDR1 LNHDA and CDR2 SQIVND (reference sequence).